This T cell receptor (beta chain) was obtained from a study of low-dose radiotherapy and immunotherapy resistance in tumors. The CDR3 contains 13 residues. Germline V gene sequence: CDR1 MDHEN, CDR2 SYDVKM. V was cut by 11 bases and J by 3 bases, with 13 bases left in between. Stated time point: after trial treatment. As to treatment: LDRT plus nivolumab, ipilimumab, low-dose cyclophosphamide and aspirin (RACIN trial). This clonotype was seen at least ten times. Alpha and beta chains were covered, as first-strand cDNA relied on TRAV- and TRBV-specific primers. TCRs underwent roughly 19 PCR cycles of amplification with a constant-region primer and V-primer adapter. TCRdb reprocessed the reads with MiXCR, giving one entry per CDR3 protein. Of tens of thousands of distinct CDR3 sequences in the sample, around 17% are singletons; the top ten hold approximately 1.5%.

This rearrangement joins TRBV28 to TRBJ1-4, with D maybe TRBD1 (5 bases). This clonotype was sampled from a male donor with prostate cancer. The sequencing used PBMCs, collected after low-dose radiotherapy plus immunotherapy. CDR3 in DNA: TGTGCCGGGCGGGGGGGACCTAATGAAAAACTGTTTTTT. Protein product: CAGRGGPNEKLFF.